The next 16 T cell receptor beta chains were all read from a single sample in a study of blood T cell repertoires in COVID-19. TCRdb's copy holds only in-frame clones and misses some; the assay was immunoSEQ multiplex PCR. The data contain about 320,000 clones, approximately 84% of them singletons. Sequenced material: PBMCs or T cells enriched from blood (not recorded which). Source of these receptors: a woman under 30 who had recovered from COVID-19.

The chain links TRBV24-1 to TRBJ2-3, with TRBD2 as a possible D gene (5 bases). The V and J ends lost 3 bases and 1 base respectively, with 13 bases between them. This CDR3 has 16 amino acids. The germline gives CDR1 KGHDR, CDR2 SFDVKD. Here the CDR3 reads CATSDPGLDGTDTQYF. The DNA of the CDR3 is TGTGCCACCAGTGATCCGGGGTTAGACGGCACAGATACGCAGTATTTT.

This clone was observed once. V is TRBV27 and J is TRBJ1-1; D gene ambiguous. This CDR3 contains 14 residues. The V and J ends lost 3 bases and 5 bases respectively, with 13 bases between them. Germline CDR1 and CDR2: MNHEY and SMNVEV (reference sequence). As DNA, the CDR3 is TGTGCCAGCAGTTTCGGGGAAAGTGGTACTGAAGCTTTCTTT. Residues: CASSFGESGTEAFF.

The count of this clone is one. The rearrangement uses TRBV3-1 (or the pseudogene TRBV3-2) and TRBJ2-2, with a tentative D call TRBD2 (6 bases). The CDR3 has 14 amino acids. The ends were cut back, 0 bases at V and 7 bases at J, with 9 bases in the middle. Germline CDR1 and CDR2: LGHDT and YNNKEL (reference sequence). Written as DNA, the CDR3 is TGTGCCAGCAGCCAAGACCACGGGGGCGGGGAGCTGTTTTTT. Amino acid sequence: CASSQDHGGGELFF.

This sequence joins TRBV4-1 and TRBJ2-7; a possible D gene is TRBD2 (5 bases). The germline gives CDR1 MGHRA, CDR2 YSYEKL. V was pared by 5 bases and J by 1 base, with 9 bases between. The CDR3 totals 13 residues. CDR3: CASSYGISYEQYF. The CDR3 region has the DNA TGCGCCAGCAGCTACGGGATTTCCTACGAGCAGTACTTC.

The chain employs TRBV10-3 and TRBJ1-1; D gene uncertain. Per the germline V gene, CDR1 is ENHRY and CDR2 is SYGVKD. The CDR3 length is 16 residues. The V end was cut by 4 bases, the J end by 2 bases, with 17 bases between. CDR3 amino acids: CAISAGSVGTNTEAFF. The CDR3 bases are TGTGCCATCAGTGCGGGGTCAGTGGGAACAAACACTGAAGCTTTCTTT.

A single count supports this clone. The chain couples TRBV27 to TRBJ1-1, with D unresolved. The V end lost 5 bases, the J end lost 5 bases, and 15 bases lay between the germline ends. The CDR3 is 14 residues long. Germline V gene lookup returns CDR1 MNHEY and CDR2 SMNVEV (reference sequence). The DNA for the CDR3 is TGTGCCAGCAGTCTTTCCCTCCGGGGAACTGAAGCTTTCTTT. This sequence encodes CASSLSLRGTEAFF.

The gene calls are TRBV7-8 and TRBJ1-1, with a tentative D call TRBD1 (5 bases). V shed 3 bases and J shed 10 bases, with 15 bases lying between them. Germline loops: CDR1 SGHVS, CDR2 FQNEAQ. The CDR3 consists of 13 residues. The CDR3 DNA follows: TGTGCCAGCAGCTTTTCTTCGGGGGAAGTAGCTTTCTTT. It is translated as CASSFSSGEVAFF.

V usage is TRBV3-1 (or the pseudogene TRBV3-2) and J usage is TRBJ2-2, with D perhaps given as TRBD1 or TRBD2 (5 bases each). Germline V gives CDR1 LGHDT, CDR2 YNNKEL (reference sequence). V lost 7 bases, J lost 6 bases, and 12 bases lay in between. The CDR3 loop spans 13 amino acids. The CDR3: CASTQGGSGELFF. The CDR3 DNA reads TGTGCCAGCACCCAGGGCGGGTCCGGGGAGCTGTTTTTT.

The V gene is TRBV5-1, the J gene TRBJ2-1, with 9 bases fitting TRBD2. The V segment lost 1 base and the J segment 7 bases; nucleotides outside the gene matches: 12. CDR3 length equals 17 residues. Germline V gene data show CDR1 as SGHRS and CDR2 as YFSETQ. The CDR3: CASSLLPQRGVRNEQFF. For the CDR3, the DNA is TGCGCCAGCAGCTTGTTGCCCCAGCGGGGGGTTCGGAATGAGCAGTTCTTC.

The chain carries TRBV3-1 (or the pseudogene TRBV3-2) and TRBJ1-1; D gene uncertain. Germline assignment: CDR1 LGHDT and CDR2 YNNKEL (reference sequence). V was clipped by 0 bases and J by 6 bases, with 11 bases between them. This CDR3 contains 14 residues. For the CDR3, the DNA is TGTGCCAGCAGCCAAGATGGGAGGAGATCTGAAGCTTTCTTT. This sequence encodes CASSQDGRRSEAFF.

The genes are TRBV4-1 and TRBJ2-3; 9 positions agree with TRBD2. In germline, CDR1 is MGHRA, CDR2 YSYEKL. J gave up 4 bases and V 0 bases, and 11 bases lay outside the gene matches. The CDR3 is 18 amino acids. CDR3 sequence reads: CASSQDGGSGRTADTQYF. CDR3 DNA sequence: TGCGCCAGCAGCCAAGATGGAGGGAGCGGGAGGACGGCAGATACGCAGTATTTT.

The V call is TRBV5-1, the J call TRBJ1-1; D remains ambiguous. This CDR3 has 14 amino acids. Trimming left V 1 base short and J 1 base short, with 8 bases between. Germline CDR1 and CDR2: SGHRS and YFSETQ. CDR3 DNA sequence: TGCGCCAGCAGCTTGATTGAGCAGAACACTGAAGCTTTCTTT. Translating it yields CASSLIEQNTEAFF.

The chain joins TRBV2 to TRBJ2-1; no definite D call. This CDR3 region has 13 residues. The germline gives CDR1 SNHLY, CDR2 FYNNEI. The ends were cut back, 6 bases at V and 8 bases at J, with 14 bases in the middle. CDR3: CASSLDLSDEQFF. The CDR3, as DNA: TGTGCCAGCAGCCTTGACCTCAGCGATGAGCAGTTCTTC.

The V gene is TRBV3-1 (or the pseudogene TRBV3-2), the J gene TRBJ1-2; TRBD1 might be the D (5 bases). The CDR3 runs to 14 residues. Per germline, CDR1 LGHDT and CDR2 YNNKEL (reference sequence). V was trimmed by 1 base and J by 8 bases, leaving 14 bases between them. CDR3 loop: CASSQGGARRGYTF. The DNA for the CDR3 is TGTGCCAGCAGCCAAGGGGGCGCCCGAAGGGGCTACACCTTC.

V gene TRBV5-1 combines with J gene TRBJ2-1; TRBD2 matches at 8 bases. CDR1 and CDR2 (germline): SGHRS, YFSETQ. The V gene end was trimmed by 1 base and the J gene end by 7 bases; junction bases not matched to a gene: 16. This CDR3 is built from 18 residues. The CDR3 nucleotides are TGCGCCAGCAGCTTGTCCTGGGTGGGAAGCGGGAGACGTAATGAGCAGTTCTTC. Translation gives CASSLSWVGSGRRNEQFF.

The chain recombines TRBV18 with TRBJ1-2; D call uncertain. CDR3 length: 14 residues. The germline CDR1 and CDR2 sequences are KGHSH and LQKENI. Trimming left V 1 base short and J 3 bases short, with 9 bases between. CDR3 sequence reads: CASSPLGSDYGYTF. DNA for the CDR3: TGTGCCAGCTCACCACTTGGCAGCGACTATGGCTACACCTTC.